One sample yielded the 20 T cell receptor beta chains listed below, sequenced in a study of cytomegalovirus exposure and HLA in healthy donors. Primers for the PCR totalled 60 Vbeta and 13 Jbeta. Libraries were prepared by immunoSEQ multiplex PCR; TCRdb keeps only in-frame clonotypes and omits some of them. The data hold 110,000 or so clones, with approximately 80% observed a single time. Sequenced sample: PBMCs. Source of these receptors: a man in his forties or fifties in good health and CMV-seropositive.

The chain couples TRBV10-2 to TRBJ1-6; 8 bases align to TRBD1. The CDR3 is 15 amino acids. From germline, CDR1 is WSHSY and CDR2 SAAADI. V lost 6 bases to trimming and J lost 6 bases; unmatched junction nucleotides: 7. CDR3 sequence reads: CASRAGTGVNSPLHF. CDR3 nucleotides: TGCGCCAGCAGGGCCGGGACAGGCGTTAATTCACCCCTCCACTTT.

V usage is TRBV29-1 and J usage is TRBJ2-1; weak D call: TRBD1 (5 bases). The V and J ends lost 0 bases and 5 bases respectively, with 8 bases between them. This CDR3 comprises 13 residues. Germline lookup yields CDR1 SQVTM and CDR2 ANQGSEA. In DNA, the CDR3 is TGCAGCGTTGAAGAGGGGCGGAACAATGAGCAGTTCTTC. Translating it yields CSVEEGRNNEQFF.

For this clone: Other DNA sequences from this sample encode an identical CDR3 as well. The chain couples TRBV6-1 to TRBJ2-3; 9 bases fit TRBD2. V lost 6 bases to trimming and J lost 3 bases; unmatched junction nucleotides: 4. Germline values: CDR1 MNHNS, CDR2 SASEGT. The CDR3 consists of 14 residues. The CDR3 DNA is TGTGCCAGCAGGGCGGGGGGGCCGACAGATACGCAGTATTTT. Translating gives CASRAGGPTDTQYF.

The sample holds a few counts of this clone. CDR3 residues: CASSRTGMTYNEQFF. The CDR3 coding sequence is TGCGCCAGCAGTAGGACAGGGATGACCTACAATGAGCAGTTCTTC. V and J are TRBV10-1 and TRBJ2-1; 8 bases line up with TRBD1. Per the germline V gene, CDR1 is WNHNN and CDR2 is SYGVQD (reference sequence). J lost 2 bases, V lost 5 bases, and 5 bases had no gene match. This CDR3 is 15 amino acids long.

The chain couples TRBV10-1 to TRBJ2-5; D perhaps matches TRBD1 (5 bases). CDR1 WNHNN and CDR2 SYGVQD come from the germline V gene (reference sequence). This CDR3 is built from 13 residues. The V and J ends lost 3 bases and 2 bases respectively, with 7 bases between them. The CDR3 DNA follows: TGCGCCAGCAGTGAACAGGCTCAAGAGACCCAGTACTTC. Residues: CASSEQAQETQYF.

This clone came up a few times. The chain recombines TRBV30 with TRBJ2-1; TRBD1 aligns across 9 bases. J was trimmed by 12 bases and V by 7 bases; bases with no gene match: 16. The CDR3 loop spans 14 amino acids. Germline V gives CDR1 GTSNPN, CDR2 SVGIG (reference sequence). CDR3 residues: CALTQGQGLGGQFF. In DNA form, the CDR3 reads TGTGCCTTGACTCAGGGACAGGGATTGGGCGGGCAGTTCTTC.

With respect to this clone: At one of its ends the junction is not consistent with the germline gene, which may arise from a read error. Other DNA sequences from this sample encode an identical CDR3 as well. The rearrangement links TRBV15 to TRBJ1-6, with TRBD1 matching over 8 bases. This CDR3 contains 16 residues. CDR1 LNHNV and CDR2 YYDKDF come from the germline V gene (reference sequence). The CDR3 coding sequence is TGTGCCACCAGCGATCCGACAGGGGATTATAATTCCCCCCTCCACTTT. It specifies CATSDPTGDYNSPLHF.

The CDR3 bases are TGTGCCAGCGGGGGACAGGGAGTTAATTCACCCCTCCACTTT. Translated: CASGGQGVNSPLHF. The V gene is TRBV6-6, the J gene TRBJ1-6, with TRBD1 matching 9 bases. J was trimmed by 6 bases and V by 8 bases; bases with no gene match: 5. This CDR3 has 14 amino acids. Per germline, CDR1 MNHNY and CDR2 SVGAGI (reference sequence).

Only one count was recorded for this clone. This chain joins TRBV5-1 and TRBJ2-5, with D perhaps matching TRBD2 (6 bases). Germline CDR1 reads SGHRS; CDR2 reads YFSETQ. V was trimmed by 1 base and J by 10 bases, leaving 14 bases between them. The CDR3 loop spans 13 amino acids. In DNA, the CDR3 is TGCGCCAGCAGCTTGCCGGAAAACGGGGGCCAGTACTTC. Translated: CASSLPENGGQYF.

This chain connects TRBV18 to TRBJ2-5, with TRBD1 as a possible D gene (7 bases). V lost 3 bases, J lost 7 bases, and 18 bases lay in between. The CDR3 covers 15 residues. Germline lookup yields CDR1 KGHSH and CDR2 LQKENI. Here the CDR3 reads CASSPDRRDPRTQYF. The CDR3 nucleotides read TGTGCCAGCTCACCGGACAGGAGGGACCCCAGGACCCAGTACTTC. Variable domain in full (rest from reference TRBV18 and TRBJ2-5): NAGVMQNPRHLVRRRGQEARLRCSPMKGHSHVYWYRQLPEEGLKFMVYLQKENIIDESGMPKERFSAEFPKEGPSILRIQQVVRGDSAAYFCASSPDRRDPRTQYFGPGTRLLVL.

This chain uses TRBV19 with TRBJ2-1; D perhaps matches TRBD2 (6 bases). Deletions cut 9 bases from V and 0 bases from J, with 15 bases between. CDR3 length: 15 residues. Germline V gene data show CDR1 as LNHDA and CDR2 as SQIVND (reference sequence). CDR3: CASGTGDFSYNEQFF. The CDR3 DNA reads as TGTGCCAGCGGGACTGGAGACTTCTCCTACAATGAGCAGTTCTTC.

This clone occurred once. The J gene is TRBJ1-1, the V gene TRBV5-1, with D uncertain. V dropped 2 bases and J dropped 5 bases, with 10 bases sitting between them. The CDR3 runs to 13 residues. CDR1 is SGHRS and CDR2 is YFSETQ in the germline V gene. DNA of the CDR3: TGCGCCAGCAGCTTTCGGGGTGAGACTGAAGCTTTCTTT. It yields the protein CASSFRGETEAFF.

The chain has TRBV19 and TRBJ2-6; D unclear. The V and J ends lost 11 bases and 0 bases respectively, with 11 bases between them. Germline CDR1 is LNHDA and CDR2 is SQIVND (reference sequence). There are 14 residues in the CDR3. CDR3 loop: CASHGSSGANVLTF. As DNA, the CDR3 is TGTGCCTCGCATGGTAGCTCTGGGGCCAACGTCCTGACTTTC. Full variable domain (outside the CDR3, taken from reference TRBV19 and TRBJ2-6): DGGITQSPKYLFRKEGQNVTLSCEQNLNHDAMYWYRQDPGQGLRLIYYSQIVNDFQKGDIAEGYSVSREKKESFPLTVTSAQKNPTAFYLCASHGSSGANVLTFGAGSRLTVL.

The V call is TRBV30, the J call TRBJ2-7; D is possibly TRBD1 (5 bases). CDR1 is GTSNPN and CDR2 is SVGIG in the germline V gene (reference sequence). The CDR3 sequence is 12 residues long. Trimming stripped 5 bases from V and 3 bases from J, with 11 bases between. For the CDR3, the DNA is TGTGCCTGGGCACCAGGGTTCTACGAGCAGTACTTC. It codes for CAWAPGFYEQYF.

The gene calls are TRBV5-1 and TRBJ1-1, with 7 bases fitting TRBD1. Germline assignment: CDR1 SGHRS and CDR2 YFSETQ. This CDR3 is built from 13 residues. With V trimmed by 3 bases and J by 4 bases, 3 bases remained unmatched. CDR3 residues: CASSSGQPTEAFF. The CDR3 bases are TGCGCCAGCAGCTCGGGACAGCCCACTGAAGCTTTCTTT.

The V call is TRBV30, the J call TRBJ2-6; D may be TRBD1 (6 bases). Trimming took 3 bases from V and 0 from J, leaving 12 bases between them. CDR1 is GTSNPN, CDR2 SVGIG, per germline (reference sequence). This CDR3 is 16 amino acids long. As DNA, the CDR3 is TGTGCCTGGAGCTTTAACAGGGTCTCTGGGGCCAACGTCCTGACTTTC. Its protein product is CAWSFNRVSGANVLTF.

The chain employs TRBV29-1 and TRBJ1-5; D gene unclear. There are 12 residues in the CDR3. Trimming cost V 4 bases and J 1 base, with 5 bases left between them. Germline CDR1 reads SQVTM; CDR2 reads ANQGSEA. CDR3: CSVGGSNQPQHF. In DNA, the CDR3 is TGCAGCGTTGGAGGGAGCAATCAGCCCCAGCATTTT.

The chain carries TRBV4-1 and TRBJ1-2; D gene unclear. V lost 1 base and J 5 bases, leaving 14 bases between the germline ends. This CDR3 region has 15 residues. The V gene's germline CDR1 is MGHRA and CDR2 YSYEKL. The CDR3 loop reads CASSQGAESLYGYTF. In DNA form, the CDR3 reads TGCGCCAGCAGCCAAGGGGCAGAGAGCCTTTATGGCTACACCTTC.

The J gene is TRBJ2-6, the V gene TRBV18, with TRBD2 identical over 7 bases. V lost 6 bases, J lost 6 bases, and 8 bases stayed unmatched. Germline CDR1 KGHSH, CDR2 LQKENI. The CDR3 is 15 residues long. The CDR3 loop reads CASSPGRGEANVLTF. CDR3 coding DNA: TGTGCCAGCTCCCCGGGTCGGGGGGAGGCCAACGTCCTGACTTTC.

The rearrangement uses TRBV12-5 and TRBJ1-5; no definite D call. Trimming took off 0 bases at V and 7 bases at J, with 10 bases between the two ends. Germline V lookup: CDR1 LGHNT, CDR2 FRNRAP. This CDR3 is built from 14 residues. This chain's CDR3 is CASGLVGREQPQHF. In nucleotides, the CDR3 is TGTGCTAGTGGTTTGGTGGGGAGGGAACAGCCCCAGCATTTT.